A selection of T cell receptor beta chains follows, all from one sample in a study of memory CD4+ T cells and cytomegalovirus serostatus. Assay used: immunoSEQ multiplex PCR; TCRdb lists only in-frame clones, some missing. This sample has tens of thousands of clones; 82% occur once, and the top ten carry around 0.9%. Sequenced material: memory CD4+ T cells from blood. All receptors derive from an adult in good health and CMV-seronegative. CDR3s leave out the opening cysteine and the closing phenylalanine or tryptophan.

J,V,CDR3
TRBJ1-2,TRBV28,ASRAGQRYGYT
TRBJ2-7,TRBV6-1,ASSGLGTGAYEQY
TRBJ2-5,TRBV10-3,AIKEGGGSETQY
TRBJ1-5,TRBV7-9,ASSLEGQPQH
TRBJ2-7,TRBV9,ASSVDNREFGEQY
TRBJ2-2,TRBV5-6,ASSRTGPTGELF
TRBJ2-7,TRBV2,ATQEPYEQY
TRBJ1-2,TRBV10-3,AISESTGQNYGYT
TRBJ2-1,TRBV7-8,ASSLGQRNGEQF
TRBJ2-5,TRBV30,AWSPLDETQY
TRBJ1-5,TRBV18,ASSMTGDQPQH
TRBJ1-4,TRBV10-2,ASKFGNEKLF
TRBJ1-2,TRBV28,ATTPQGSLYGYT
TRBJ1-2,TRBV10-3,AISEEGADGYT
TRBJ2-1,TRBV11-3,ASSLDSANRDNEQF
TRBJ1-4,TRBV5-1,ASGTGGAVEKLF
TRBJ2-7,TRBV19,ASRSGSEQY
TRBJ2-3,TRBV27,ASSPGQGTDTQY
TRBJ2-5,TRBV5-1,ASSLIAGAWETQY
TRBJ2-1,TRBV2,ASTREYEQF
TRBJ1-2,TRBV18,ASSAASTGALGYGYT
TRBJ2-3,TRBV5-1,ASSLVPTAPTSTDTQY
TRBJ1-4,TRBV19,ASTDRPPGSAGEKLF
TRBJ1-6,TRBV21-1,ASSPLTETSLDSPLH
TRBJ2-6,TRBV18,ASSPIRDSSGANVLT
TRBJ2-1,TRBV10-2,ASSAGTGISYNEQF
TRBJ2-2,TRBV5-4,ASSRTGVNTGELF
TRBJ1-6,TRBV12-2,ASRLVPDRYNSPLH
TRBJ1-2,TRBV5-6,ASSPFRRGGYT
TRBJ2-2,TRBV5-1,ASSLRGNTGELF
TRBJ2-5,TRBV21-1,ASSTSQGLAGETQY
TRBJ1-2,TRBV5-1,ASRQEGSFGGYT
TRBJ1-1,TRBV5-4,ASSRGQGGGDTEAF
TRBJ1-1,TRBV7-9,ASSPYGTSMNTEAF
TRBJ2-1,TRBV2,ASSETRGGSYNEQF
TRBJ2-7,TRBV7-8,ASSFVRESYEQY
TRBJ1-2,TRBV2,ASSGQGTYGYT
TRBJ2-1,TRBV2,ASSEASAGGRHEQF
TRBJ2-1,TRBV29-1,SVEGQGEQF
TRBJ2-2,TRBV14,ASSQIRGQAGELF
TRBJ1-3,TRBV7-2,ASSWGQLSSGNTIY
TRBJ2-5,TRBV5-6,ASSLTGEETQY
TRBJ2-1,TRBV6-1,ASGRRGSGQF
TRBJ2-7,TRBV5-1,ASSLDRGRGEQY
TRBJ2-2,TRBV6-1,ASSEWGNTGELF
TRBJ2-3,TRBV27,ASSSYGTDTQY
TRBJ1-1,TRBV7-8,ASSLGQGTEAF
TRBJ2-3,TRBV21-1,ALQGALRGWDTQY
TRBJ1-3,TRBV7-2,ASSLKADGNTIY
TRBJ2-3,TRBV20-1,SAPLKDTQY
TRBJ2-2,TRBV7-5,VRSPSGGLAENTGELF
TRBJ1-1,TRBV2,ASSQAPGNTEAF
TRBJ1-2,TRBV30,AWSPGRYGYT
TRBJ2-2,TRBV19,ASSRRQGRGYRELF
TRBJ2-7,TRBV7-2,ASSFRLASRD
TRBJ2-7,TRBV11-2,ASSPLGRVAGAPYEQY
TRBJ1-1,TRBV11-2,ASSKAGLNTEAF
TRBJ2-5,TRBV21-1,ASSTHTAGPGETQY
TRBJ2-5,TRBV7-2,ASSLPPSSREETQY
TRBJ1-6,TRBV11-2,ASNPVAGYNSPLH